This T cell receptor beta chain was recovered during a study of persistence of HIV-infected CD4 T cells. Turning to the study itself: Isolated cells were CMV- and HIV-1 Gag-responding CD4+ T cells.

A remark on this clone: Its matching antigen is unknown.

Cells were stimulated with overlapping HIV-1 Gag 15-mer peptides. Sorted nonresponding memory CD4+ T cells were CD40L-negative, CD69-negative, CD45RO-high. Adults with HIV-1 started suppressive ART while chronically infected. The study, taken as a whole, reports: The rare CMV-responding cells with HIV-1 proviruses were not separately TCR-sequenced.

Sequencing used immunoSEQ version 4 in survey mode. Each sample used up to roughly 1 ug genomic DNA diluted to approximately 10 ng/uL. TCRdb's copy holds only in-frame clones and misses some; the assay was immunoSEQ multiplex PCR. The sample lists over 60,000 clones, roughly 75% occurring once. This TCR derives from an adult man with HIV who was CMV-seropositive. The sequences come from CD4+ T cells sorted from PBMCs after approximately 19-hour stimulation, collected from a patient who received antiretroviral therapy.

CDR3 sequence (DNA): TGTGCCAGCTCCGCTCAGGGTAGAGATGGCTACACCTTC. Protein sequence: CASSAQGRDGYTF. The V and J genes are TRBV18 and TRBJ1-2; TRBD1 might be the D (5 bases). The CDR3 consists of 13 residues. Trimming left V 6 bases short and J 6 bases short, with 14 bases between. CDR1 and CDR2 from the germline V gene are KGHSH and LQKENI.